This record concerns one T cell receptor beta chain sequence. This entry belongs to a study of blood T cell repertoires in COVID-19. On the study more broadly: The samples span acute and convalescent COVID-19 from the United States, Italy and Spain. PBMCs, B-cell-depleted T cells, or T cells were the source of the cDNA or gDNA that made up the material.

Losses at the gene ends were 6 bases for V and 0 bases for J; bases not matched to a gene: 9. CDR1 is MNHEY, CDR2 SVGEGT, per germline. This CDR3 region has 18 residues. In the original workflow: Reference gene primer amplification in the assay estimated nucleated cell counts. Assay used: immunoSEQ multiplex PCR; TCRdb lists only in-frame clones, some missing. The D gene and trimming were derived from the DNA, and the V and J assignments and clone size from that table. The sample contains 290,000 or so clones, approximately 86% of which appear only once. The clonotype originates from a man between 65 and 85 years old with acute or convalescent COVID-19. The chain couples TRBV6-2 or TRBV6-3 to TRBJ1-6; TRBD1 agrees at 9 bases. The sequenced sample consisted of peripheral blood. CDR3 protein: CASSRDPTGGSYNSPLHF. Written as DNA, the CDR3 is TGTGCCAGCAGCCGCGACCCGACAGGGGGCTCCTATAATTCACCCCTCCACTTT.